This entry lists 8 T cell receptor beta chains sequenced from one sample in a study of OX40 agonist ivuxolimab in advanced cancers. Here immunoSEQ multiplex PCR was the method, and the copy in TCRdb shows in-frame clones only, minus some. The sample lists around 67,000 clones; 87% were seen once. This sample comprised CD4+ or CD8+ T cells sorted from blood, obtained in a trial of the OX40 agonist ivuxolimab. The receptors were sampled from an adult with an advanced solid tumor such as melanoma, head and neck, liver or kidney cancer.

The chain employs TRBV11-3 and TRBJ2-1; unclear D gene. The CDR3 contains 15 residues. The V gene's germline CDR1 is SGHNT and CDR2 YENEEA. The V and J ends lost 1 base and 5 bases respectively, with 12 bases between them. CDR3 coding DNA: TGTGCCAGCAGCTTAGGAATATCCGTCGACAATGAGCAGTTCTTC. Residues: CASSLGISVDNEQFF.

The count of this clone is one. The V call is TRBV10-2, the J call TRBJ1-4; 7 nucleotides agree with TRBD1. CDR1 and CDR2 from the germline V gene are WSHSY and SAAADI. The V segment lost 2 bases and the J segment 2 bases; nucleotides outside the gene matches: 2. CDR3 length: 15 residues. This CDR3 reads CASSERGGTNEKLFF. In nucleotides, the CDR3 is TGCGCCAGCAGTGAGAGAGGGGGCACTAATGAAAAACTGTTTTTT.

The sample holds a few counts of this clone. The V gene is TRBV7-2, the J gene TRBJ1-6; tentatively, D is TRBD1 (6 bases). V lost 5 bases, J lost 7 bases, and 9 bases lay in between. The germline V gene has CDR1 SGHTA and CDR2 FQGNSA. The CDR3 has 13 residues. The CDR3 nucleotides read TGTGCCAGCAGCCCCGACAGGAATTCACCCCTCCACTTT. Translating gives CASSPDRNSPLHF.

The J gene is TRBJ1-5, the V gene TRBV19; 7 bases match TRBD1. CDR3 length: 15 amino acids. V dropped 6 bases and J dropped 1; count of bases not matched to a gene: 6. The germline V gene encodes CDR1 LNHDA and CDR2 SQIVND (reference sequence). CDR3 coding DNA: TGTGCCAGTAGACCCGACAGGGCGAGCAATCAGCCCCAGCATTTT. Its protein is CASRPDRASNQPQHF.

DNA for the CDR3: TGTGCCAGCAGCTTAGGGGCCCGGGGCTATGGCTACACCTTC. Translating gives CASSLGARGYGYTF. The V call is TRBV11-2, the J call TRBJ1-2; D gene uncertain. Germline V gene lookup returns CDR1 SGHAT and CDR2 FQNNGV. There are 14 residues in the CDR3. Trimming pared 1 base from V and 4 bases from J, leaving 10 bases between.

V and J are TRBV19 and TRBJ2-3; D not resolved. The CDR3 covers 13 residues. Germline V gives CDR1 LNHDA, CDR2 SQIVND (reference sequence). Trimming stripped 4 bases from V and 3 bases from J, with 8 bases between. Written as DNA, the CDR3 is TGTGCCAGTAGTACGCCCCCAACAGATACGCAGTATTTT. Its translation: CASSTPPTDTQYF.

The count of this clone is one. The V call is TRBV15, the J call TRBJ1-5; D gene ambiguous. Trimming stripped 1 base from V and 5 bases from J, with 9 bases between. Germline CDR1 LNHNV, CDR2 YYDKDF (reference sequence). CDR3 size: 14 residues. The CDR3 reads CATSRAQTYQPQHF. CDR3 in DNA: TGTGCCACCAGCAGAGCACAGACTTATCAGCCCCAGCATTTT.

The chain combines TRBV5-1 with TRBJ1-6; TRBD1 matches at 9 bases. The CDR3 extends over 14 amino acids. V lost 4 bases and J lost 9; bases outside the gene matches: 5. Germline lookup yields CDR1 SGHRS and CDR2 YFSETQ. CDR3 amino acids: CASSRDREVSPLHF. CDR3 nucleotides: TGCGCCAGCAGCAGGGACAGGGAGGTTTCACCCCTCCACTTT.